This T cell receptor beta chain appears in the sequencing data of a study of T cell responses to AZD1222 COVID-19 vaccine. Study at large: Investigators merged groups given second doses at roughly 4 or roughly 12 weeks.

Only a few counts were recorded for this clone. Its matching antigen is unknown. Study-wide results and caveats: Donors were largely white British and mainly female; clonal diversity was possibly underestimated.

Only in-frame clones appear in the TCRdb table, and some are missing; sequencing was by immunoSEQ multiplex PCR. This sample yields 110,000 to 150,000 clones, of which about 91% are seen a single time; roughly 3.8% belongs to the top ten. CDR3 size: 14 residues. V was clipped by 4 bases and J by 7 bases, with 14 bases between them. Germline values: CDR1 SGHTA, CDR2 FQGNSA. The source material was peripheral blood, sampled on day 0 of AZD1222 vaccination. The sequence came from an adult in good health. This rearrangement joins TRBV7-2 to TRBJ1-5; D is uncertain. Written as DNA, the CDR3 is TGTGCCAGCAGCTCTCTCGTCTTCGGACAGCCCCAGCATTTT. This sequence encodes CASSSLVFGQPQHF.